Following are 2 T cell receptor beta chains from one sample sequenced in a study of immune characteristics of hereditary and idiopathic chronic pancreatitis. Total pancreatectomy with islet autotransplantation was the source of the chronic pancreatitis pancreas tissue. Measured with immunoSEQ multiplex PCR; TCRdb has only the in-frame clones, and not every one. The sample records some 15,000 clones, around 70% being singletons. The sample taken for sequencing was pancreas tissue with hereditary chronic pancreatitis. The receptor set was obtained from a human donor with chronic pancreatitis.

In this sample, this clone turned up a few times. This sequence joins TRBV7-2 and TRBJ1-3, with 7 bases fitting TRBD1. J gave up 2 bases and V 3 bases, and 4 bases lay outside the gene matches. The CDR3 is 15 residues long. The germline CDR1 and CDR2 sequences are SGHTA and FQGNSA. The CDR3 nucleotides read TGTGCCAGCAGCTTTGATACAGGGGCTGGAAACACCATATATTTT. Translating gives CASSFDTGAGNTIYF.

The J gene is TRBJ2-2, the V gene TRBV27; no firm D call. The V gene's germline CDR1 is MNHEY and CDR2 SMNVEV (reference sequence). This CDR3 region has 14 residues. V gave up 3 bases and J gave up 3 bases, with 8 bases separating them. The CDR3 loop is CASSFSSYTGELFF. The CDR3 region has the DNA TGTGCCAGCAGTTTTAGTAGTTACACCGGGGAGCTGTTTTTT.